These T cell receptor beta chains were read from a single sample in a study of post-analysis software for immune sequencing data. TCRdb called the PCR reads again in MiXCR, with one record for every CDR3 protein. The sample has 820,000 or so distinct CDR3 sequences, about 50% seen once. Material for sequencing was blood. All receptors come from a girl aged 5 to 17 with multiple sclerosis. Both conserved end residues are part of each CDR3. The D gene is left open where the match is weak. Clone size appears in some rows only: once, few, many, or a class for an expanded clone.

V	J	size	D	CDR3	DNA
TRBV12-3/TRBV12-4	TRBJ2-7	few	TRBD1	CASSPGQGASEQYF	TGTGCCAGCAGTCCGGGACAGGGGGCGTCCGAGCAGTACTTC
TRBV28	TRBJ2-7	NA	NA	CASREGTRSSYEQYF	TGTGCCAGCAGGGAAGGAACCAGGTCATCCTACGAGCAGTACTTC
TRBV3-1	TRBJ1-2	NA	NA	CASSQQASGGGYTF	TGTGCCAGCAGCCAACAGGCGTCCGGGGGTGGCTACACCTTC
TRBV12-3/TRBV12-4	TRBJ2-7	NA	NA	CASSLAGETRYF	TGTGCCAGCAGTTTAGCGGGGGAGACCCGGTACTTC
TRBV20-1	TRBJ1-6	NA	TRBD1	CSARDPGQGYSPLHF	TGCAGTGCTAGAGATCCGGGACAGGGGTACTCACCCCTCCACTTT
TRBV19	TRBJ2-7	NA	NA	CASSILSFQSYNEQYF	TGTGCCAGTAGTATCTTGAGTTTTCAATCCTACAATGAGCAGTACTTC
TRBV5-1	TRBJ1-6	NA	NA	CASSLMRGPGTDSPLHF	TGCGCCAGCAGCTTGATGCGGGGCCCAGGTACTGATTCACCCCTCCACTTT
TRBV10-3	TRBJ2-7	NA	TRBD2	CAISTGGHEQYF	TGTGCCATCAGTACGGGAGGTCACGAGCAGTACTTC
TRBV15	TRBJ2-7	few	TRBD2	CATSRGFGTSGSSSYEQYF	TGTGCCACCAGCAGAGGGTTCGGGACTAGCGGGTCTAGCTCCTACGAGCAGTACTTC
TRBV7-2	TRBJ2-5	few	NA	CASSSFAGWTQYF	TGTGCCAGCAGCTCTTTCGCCGGATGGACCCAGTACTTC
TRBV20-1	TRBJ2-7	NA	TRBD2	CSASGGAGGPVYEQYF	TGCAGTGCTAGTGGCGGAGCGGGAGGGCCGGTCTACGAGCAGTACTTC